Detailed here is one T cell receptor (beta chain). This sample is part of a study of technical replicates of blood from a few donors. Sequenced by immunoSEQ multiplex PCR; TCRdb stores in-frame clones only, minus some. The sample holds tens of thousands of clones; around 92% are singletons and the top ten take under 0.45%. Per the germline V gene, CDR1 is SNHLY and CDR2 is FYNNEI. The length of the CDR3 is 15 residues. Trimming shortened V by 3 bases and J by 2 bases, and 12 bases separated the two germline ends. The material sequenced was T cells isolated from PBMCs. This clonotype was sampled from a human donor in good health. This rearrangement joins TRBV2 to TRBJ2-3; D is uncertain. In DNA form, the CDR3 reads TGTGCCAGCAGTGACCCCCAGGTGGCCACAGATACGCAGTATTTT. Translating gives CASSDPQVATDTQYF.